These 4 T cell receptor beta chains were sequenced from one sample in a study of Graves' ophthalmopathy and Graves' hyperthyroidism. Amplified TCR beta CDR3 regions were obtained using RNA transcripts as template. Investigators did first-round RT-PCR with HTBI primers, then second-round multiplex PCR. Each CDR3 protein is one row after TCRdb ran MiXCR on the multiplex PCR reads. In the table there are approximately 640,000 distinct CDR3 sequences, 35% to 50% of which are singletons. Sequenced material: peripheral blood. The source is an adult man with Graves' ophthalmopathy.

As regards this clonotype: Germline and junction disagree at one end, which may indicate a read error. The CDR3 DNA reads as TGCGCCAGCAGCCCCGGGTTCCCGGGGGAGACCCAGTACTTC. Its translation is CASSPGFPGETQYF. The chain employs TRBV7-2 and TRBJ2-5, with TRBD2 as a possible D gene (5 bases). The germline CDR1 and CDR2 sequences are SGHTA and FQGNSA. The CDR3 has 14 residues.

There are a few counts of this clonotype. The chain is built from TRBV20-1 and TRBJ2-3; D is ambiguous. Germline CDR1 is DFQATT and CDR2 is SNEGSKA (reference sequence). There are 14 residues in the CDR3. V was shortened by 2 bases and J by 2 bases, with 11 bases between the two germline ends. The CDR3 region is CSARRTGPTDTQYF. CDR3 bases: TGCAGTGCTAGAAGGACCGGCCCCACAGATACGCAGTATTTT.

Comments on this clonotype: Sequence at one end of the junction differs from germline and may be a read error. The V call is TRBV2, the J call TRBJ2-6, with 8 nucleotides matching TRBD1. CDR1 SNHLY and CDR2 FYNNEI come from the germline V gene. The CDR3 consists of 16 residues. As DNA, the CDR3 is TGTGCCAGCAGGGAAAGGGAGACAGGGGAGGAATGGACTGAAGCTTTC. Residues: CASRERETGEEWTEAF.

This clonotype was counted ten times or more. The rearrangement joins TRBV19 to TRBJ1-2; no reliable D call. This CDR3 is 14 amino acids long. CDR1 LNHDA and CDR2 SQIVND come from the germline V gene (reference sequence). V lost 3 bases and J lost 8, with 16 bases in between. The CDR3, as DNA: TGTGCCAGTAGTATGCCCGGCTGGGGTCCAGGCTACACCTTC. Translated: CASSMPGWGPGYTF.